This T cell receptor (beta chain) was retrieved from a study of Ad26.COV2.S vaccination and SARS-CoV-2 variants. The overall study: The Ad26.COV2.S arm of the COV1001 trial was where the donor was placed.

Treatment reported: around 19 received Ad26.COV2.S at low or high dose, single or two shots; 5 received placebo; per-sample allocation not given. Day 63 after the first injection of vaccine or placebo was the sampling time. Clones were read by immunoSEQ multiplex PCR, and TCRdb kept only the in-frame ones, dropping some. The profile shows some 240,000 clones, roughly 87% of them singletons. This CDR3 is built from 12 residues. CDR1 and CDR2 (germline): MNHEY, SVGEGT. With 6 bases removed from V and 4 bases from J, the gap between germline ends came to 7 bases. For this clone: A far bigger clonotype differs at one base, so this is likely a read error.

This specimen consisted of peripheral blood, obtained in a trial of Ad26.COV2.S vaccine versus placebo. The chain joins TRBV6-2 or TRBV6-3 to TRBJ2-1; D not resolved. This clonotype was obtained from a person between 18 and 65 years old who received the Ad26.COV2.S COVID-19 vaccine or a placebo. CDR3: CASSFTYNEQFF. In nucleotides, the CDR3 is TGTGCCAGCAGCTTCACTTACAATGAGCAGTTCTTC.